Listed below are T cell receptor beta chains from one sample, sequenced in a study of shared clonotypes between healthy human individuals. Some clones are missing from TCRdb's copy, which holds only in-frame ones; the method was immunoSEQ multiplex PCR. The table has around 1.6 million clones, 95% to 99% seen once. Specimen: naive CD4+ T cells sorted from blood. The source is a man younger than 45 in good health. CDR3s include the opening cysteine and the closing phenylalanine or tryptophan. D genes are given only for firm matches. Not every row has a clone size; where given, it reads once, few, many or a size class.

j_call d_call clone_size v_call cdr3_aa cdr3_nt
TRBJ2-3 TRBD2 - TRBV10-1 CASSENPPGGLSDTQYF TGCGCCAGCAGTGAGAACCCTCCGGGAGGGCTGTCAGATACGCAGTATTTT
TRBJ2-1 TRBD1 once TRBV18 CASSPWDRGASYNEQFF TGTGCCAGCTCACCATGGGACAGGGGTGCCTCCTACAATGAGCAGTTCTTC
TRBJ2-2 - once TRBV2 CASSEVRDGELFF TGTGCCAGCAGTGAAGTCAGGGACGGGGAGCTGTTTTTT
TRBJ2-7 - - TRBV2 CASSETPQTYEQYF TGTGCCAGCAGTGAAACACCACAAACCTACGAGCAGTACTTC
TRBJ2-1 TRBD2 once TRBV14 CASRLSGEAHNEQFF TGTGCCAGCAGATTGAGCGGGGAGGCTCACAATGAGCAGTTCTTC
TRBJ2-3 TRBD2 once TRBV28 CASSSHLAGGANTQYF TGTGCCAGCAGTTCCCACCTAGCGGGAGGAGCAAATACGCAGTATTTT
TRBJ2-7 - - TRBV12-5 CASLAPPGSPYEQYF TGTGCTAGTCTGGCCCCCCCAGGGAGCCCCTACGAGCAGTACTTC
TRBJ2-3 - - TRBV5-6 CASSLFGSTDTQYF TGTGCCAGCAGCTTATTCGGGTCCACAGATACGCAGTATTTT
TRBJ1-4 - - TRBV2 CASGKASNEKLFF TGTGCCAGCGGAAAAGCTTCTAATGAAAAACTGTTTTTT
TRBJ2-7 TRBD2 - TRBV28 CASSSYGGGRAYEQYF TGTGCCAGCAGTTCCTATGGTGGCGGGAGGGCCTACGAGCAGTACTTC
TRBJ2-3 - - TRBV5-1 CATGRGGRTDTQYF TGCGCCACCGGAAGGGGGGGCCGCACAGATACGCAGTATTTT
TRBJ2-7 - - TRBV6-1 CASSESVEEQYF TGTGCCAGCAGTGAAAGTGTTGAGGAGCAGTACTTC
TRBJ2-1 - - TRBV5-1 CASSLVEEDNEQFF TGCGCCAGCAGCTTGGTAGAGGAAGACAATGAGCAGTTCTTC
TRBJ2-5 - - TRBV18 CASSPSFPEGETQYF TGTGCCAGCTCACCATCCTTTCCAGAAGGGGAGACCCAGTACTTC
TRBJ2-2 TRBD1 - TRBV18 CASSQTTGDGELFF TGTGCCAGCTCACAAACGACAGGGGACGGGGAGCTGTTTTTT
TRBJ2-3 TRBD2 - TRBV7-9 CASSPGQSLAGETQYF TGTGCCAGCAGCCCCGGACAAAGTCTAGCGGGAGAGACGCAGTATTTT
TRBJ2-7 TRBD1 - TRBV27 CASRNSGQRAREQYF TGTGCCAGCAGGAACTCGGGACAGCGAGCTCGTGAGCAGTACTTC
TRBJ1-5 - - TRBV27 CASSFAPGVGNQPQHF TGTGCCAGCAGTTTCGCGCCAGGGGTGGGCAATCAGCCCCAGCATTTT
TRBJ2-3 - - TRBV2 CASDNQSTDTQYF TGTGCCAGCGACAACCAATCTACAGATACGCAGTATTTT
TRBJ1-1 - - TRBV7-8 CASSLAERNTEAFF TGTGCCAGCAGCTTAGCGGAGAGGAACACTGAAGCTTTCTTT
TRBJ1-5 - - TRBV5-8 CASSLVAAAAQHF TGTGCCAGCAGCTTGGTGGCTGCCGCGGCCCAGCATTTT
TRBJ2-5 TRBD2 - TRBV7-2 CASSSTSGNLQETQYF TGTGCCAGCAGCTCCACTAGCGGGAACCTACAAGAGACCCAGTACTTC
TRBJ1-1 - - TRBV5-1 CASGILPGLEVEAFF TGCGCCAGCGGCATCCTTCCGGGACTAGAGGTCGAAGCTTTCTTT
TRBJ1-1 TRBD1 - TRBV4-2 CASRRTGDRNTEAFF TGTGCCAGCAGAAGAACAGGGGACCGGAACACTGAAGCTTTCTTT
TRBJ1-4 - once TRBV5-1 CASSLSGQREKLFF TGCGCCAGCAGCTTGAGTGGCCAGAGGGAAAAACTGTTTTTT
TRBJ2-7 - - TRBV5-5 CASNLGAYEQYF TGTGCCAGCAACTTAGGGGCCTACGAGCAGTACTTC
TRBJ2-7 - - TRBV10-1 CASSSWKAGEQYF TGCGCCAGCAGCTCCTGGAAGGCCGGGGAGCAGTACTTC
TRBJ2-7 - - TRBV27 CASSLWGAYGYEQYF TGTGCCAGCAGTTTATGGGGGGCGTACGGTTACGAGCAGTACTTC
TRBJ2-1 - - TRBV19 CASSIVGIEQFF TGTGCCAGTAGTATTGTGGGGATTGAGCAGTTCTTC
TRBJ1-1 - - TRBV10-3 CATQPTVLNTEAFF TGTGCCACCCAGCCGACAGTATTGAACACTGAAGCTTTCTTT